The 30 T cell receptor beta chains presented below share a single source sample, sequenced in a study of a mutant IDH1 vaccine in newly diagnosed glioma. For these receptors, no antigen is known. Data came from immunoSEQ multiplex PCR; TCRdb stores just in-frame clones and leaves some out. Among roughly 28,000 clones listed, 80% to 90% were seen once. Time point in this sample: week 5, during vaccination. Doses consisted of 300 ug of mutant IDH1 20-mer peptide each, paired with topical imiquimod. This sample comprised PBMCs, obtained from a glioma patient whose treatment included an IDH1 peptide vaccine. The receptors shown here come from a man aged 18 to 30 with glioma.

The V gene is TRBV2, the J gene TRBJ2-1; D tentatively fits TRBD1 or TRBD2 (5 bases each). Germline V CDR1 and CDR2: SNHLY, FYNNEI. Trimming removed 4 bases from V and 7 bases from J, with 11 bases in between. This CDR3 has 13 amino acids. The CDR3 DNA reads TGTGCCAGCAGTGTAGTCAGGGAGAATGAGCAGTTCTTC. Translation gives CASSVVRENEQFF.

V gene TRBV30 combines with J gene TRBJ1-1, with D possibly being TRBD1 (6 bases). CDR1 and CDR2 (germline): GTSNPN, SVGIG (reference sequence). CDR3 length equals 13 residues. V lost 4 bases and J lost 1, with 10 bases in between. The CDR3 sequence is CAWKGTQNTEAFF. The CDR3 coding sequence is TGTGCCTGGAAAGGGACACAGAACACTGAAGCTTTCTTT.

The chain joins TRBV4-3 to TRBJ1-2; 7 nucleotides agree with TRBD1. From germline, CDR1 is LGHNA and CDR2 YSLEER. The CDR3 covers 15 residues. J lost 0 bases, V lost 2 bases, and 3 bases had no gene match. The CDR3 DNA reads TGCGCCAGCAGCCAACGACAGGGTCCTAACTATGGCTACACCTTC. The encoded protein is CASSQRQGPNYGYTF.

The V call is TRBV7-8, the J call TRBJ2-7, with TRBD1 matching over 8 bases. The CDR3 extends over 15 amino acids. The J segment lost 5 bases and the V segment lost 5 bases, leaving 11 bases of the junction unmatched. The V gene's germline CDR1 is SGHVS and CDR2 FQNEAQ. DNA for the CDR3: TGTGCCAGCAGCGACGTGGCGACAGGGGCTCACGAGCAGTACTTC. The encoded protein is CASSDVATGAHEQYF.

The V call is TRBV5-8, the J call TRBJ1-1, with TRBD1 identical over 7 bases. The germline gives CDR1 SGHTS, CDR2 YDEGEE. Losses at the gene ends were 2 bases for V and 4 bases for J; bases not matched to a gene: 2. CDR3 length: 13 residues. The CDR3: CASSLQGRTEAFF. The CDR3 DNA reads as TGTGCCAGCAGCTTACAGGGGCGCACTGAAGCTTTCTTT.

CDR3 coding DNA: TGCAGCGTAGGGGGAGGGACTGAAGCTTTCTTT. Amino acid sequence: CSVGGGTEAFF. J is TRBJ1-1 and V is TRBV29-1; weak D call: TRBD1 (6 bases). Germline-derived CDR1 and CDR2 are SQVTM and ANQGSEA. This CDR3 is 11 amino acids long. Trimming shortened V by 6 bases and J by 5 bases, and 10 bases separated the two germline ends.

The chain combines TRBV18 with TRBJ1-2; 7 bases line up with TRBD1. The CDR3 runs 14 residues. After removal of 5 bases from V and 8 bases from J, the junction contained 11 bases not matched to a gene. Germline CDR1 KGHSH, CDR2 LQKENI. The CDR3 region is CASSADTGVGGYTF. The CDR3 coding sequence is TGTGCCAGCTCAGCCGACACAGGGGTTGGCGGCTACACCTTC.

The CDR3 region has the DNA TGTGCCAGCAGCTCTGACGGCTCTGGAAACACCATATATTTT. It specifies CASSSDGSGNTIYF. V gene TRBV7-6 combines with J gene TRBJ1-3; no definite D call. The CDR3 length is 14 residues. Trimming took 4 bases from V and 0 from J, leaving 7 bases between them. Per germline, CDR1 SGHVS and CDR2 FNYEAQ. The variable domain in full, completed from reference TRBV7-6 and TRBJ1-3, reads GAGVSQSPRYKVTKRGQDVALRCDPISGHVSLYWYRQALGQGPEFLTYFNYEAQQDKSGLPNDRFSAERPEGSISTLTIQRTEQRDSAMYRCASSSDGSGNTIYFGEGSWLTVV.

The chain employs TRBV7-9 and TRBJ2-6; D may match TRBD1 or TRBD2 (5 bases each). Germline V lookup: CDR1 SEHNR, CDR2 FQNEAQ (reference sequence). The CDR3 totals 16 residues. The V end lost 4 bases, the J end lost 0 bases, and 10 bases lay between the germline ends. DNA for the CDR3: TGTGCCAGCAGCTCGGGACGCGACTCTGGGGCCAACGTCCTGACTTTC. It encodes CASSSGRDSGANVLTF.

This chain links TRBV5-4 with TRBJ2-5, with a possible D match to TRBD2 (7 bases). This CDR3 contains 13 residues. Trimming stripped 4 bases from V and 5 bases from J, with 12 bases between. Germline V lookup: CDR1 SGHNT, CDR2 YYREEE (reference sequence). The CDR3 nucleotides read TGTGCCAGCAGCCGCGGGGGCGGGGAGACCCAGTACTTC. Translation: CASSRGGGETQYF.

The CDR3 nucleotides read TGCGCCAGCAGCCCCGGGACAGAGCTAGCCGGACTAAATGAAAAACTGTTTTTT. This encodes CASSPGTELAGLNEKLFF. This chain links TRBV5-1 with TRBJ1-4; 7 bases fit TRBD1. Per germline, CDR1 SGHRS and CDR2 YFSETQ. V lost 4 bases, J lost 5 bases, and 17 bases stayed unmatched. The CDR3 contains 18 residues. Drawing the rest from reference TRBV5-1 and TRBJ1-4, the complete variable domain is KAGVTQTPRYLIKTRGQQVTLSCSPISGHRSVSWYQQTPGQGLQFLFEYFSETQRNKGNFPGRFSGRQFSNSRSEMNVSTLELGDSALYLCASSPGTELAGLNEKLFFGSGTQLSVL.

The chain employs TRBV11-2 and TRBJ1-2; D call uncertain. Trimming pared 0 bases from V and 11 bases from J, leaving 16 bases between. The CDR3 has 14 residues. Germline values: CDR1 SGHAT, CDR2 FQNNGV. The CDR3 DNA reads as TGTGCCAGCAGCTTAGATATAACTGTCCGGGGTTACACCTTC. Amino acid sequence: CASSLDITVRGYTF.

This clone appeared a single time. CDR3 residues: CSARTSGGTDTQYF. CDR3 coding DNA: TGCAGCGCCAGGACTAGCGGGGGCACAGATACGCAGTATTTT. The chain uses TRBV29-1 and TRBJ2-3; 12 bases map to TRBD2. This CDR3 contains 14 residues. Germline-derived CDR1 and CDR2 are SQVTM and ANQGSEA. V shed 7 bases and J 1 base; nucleotides not matched to a gene: 3.

The J gene is TRBJ2-5, the V gene TRBV5-1; 9 bases line up with TRBD1. This CDR3 has 12 residues. V trimming: 4 bases; J trimming: 12 bases; junction bases outside the gene matches: 7. CDR1 SGHRS and CDR2 YFSETQ come from the germline V gene. The CDR3 sequence is CASSPTRDREYF. DNA of the CDR3: TGCGCCAGCAGCCCAACCCGGGACAGGGAGTACTTC.

The chain has TRBV5-1 and TRBJ2-7, with 16 bases identical to TRBD2. Looked up from germline, CDR1 is SGHRS and CDR2 is YFSETQ. Trimming at V came to 0 bases and at J to 6 bases, leaving 6 bases not matched to a gene. The CDR3 extends over 17 amino acids. The DNA of the CDR3 is TGCGCCAGCAGCTTGGTCGGGACTAGCGGGAGGGCTGGCGAGCAGTACTTC. Translated: CASSLVGTSGRAGEQYF.

The chain links TRBV7-9 to TRBJ1-1, with TRBD1 matching 9 bases. Germline V gene sequence: CDR1 SEHNR, CDR2 FQNEAQ (reference sequence). V lost 4 bases, J lost 8 bases, and 5 bases stayed unmatched. CDR3 length equals 13 residues. CDR3 sequence reads: CASSSPGQGEAFF. Here the CDR3 DNA reads TGTGCCAGCAGCTCTCCGGGACAGGGAGAAGCTTTCTTT.

V is TRBV29-1 and J is TRBJ1-2; 10 nucleotides agree with TRBD1. The CDR3 has 12 residues. With 8 bases clipped from V and 8 bases from J, the junction kept 8 bases outside the gene matches. Germline CDR1 SQVTM, CDR2 ANQGSEA. The CDR3 reads CSTRQGAGGYTF. CDR3 coding DNA: TGCAGCACCCGACAGGGGGCGGGAGGCTACACCTTC.

The rearrangement uses TRBV30 and TRBJ1-3, with D uncertain. The CDR3 covers 15 residues. The germline CDR1 and CDR2 sequences are GTSNPN and SVGIG (reference sequence). V lost 0 bases to trimming and J lost 1 base, with 10 bases between them. CDR3 sequence: CAWSVLGKSGNTIYF. In nucleotides, the CDR3 is TGTGCCTGGAGTGTACTGGGGAAGTCTGGAAACACCATATATTTT.

V usage is TRBV6-7 and J usage is TRBJ2-3; D gene unclear. TRBV6-7 is filed as an ORF, its function uncertain. Trimming cost V 4 bases and J 1 base, with 9 bases left between them. This CDR3 comprises 14 residues. DNA for the CDR3: TGTGCCAGCAGTTTAATTGGGGGCACAGATACGCAGTATTTT. It yields the protein CASSLIGGTDTQYF.

The J gene is TRBJ1-2, the V gene TRBV28; D not certain. CDR1 MDHEN and CDR2 SYDVKM come from the germline V gene. The length of the CDR3 is 14 residues. Trimming removed 2 bases from V and 0 bases from J, with 7 bases in between. The CDR3 DNA sequence: TGTGCCAGCAGTTTACATGGATCTAACTATGGCTACACCTTC. This translates into CASSLHGSNYGYTF.

V and J are TRBV30 and TRBJ1-3; no clear D. This CDR3 comprises 14 residues. Trimming removed 3 bases from V and 3 bases from J, with 12 bases in between. The germline gives CDR1 GTSNPN, CDR2 SVGIG (reference sequence). The CDR3 DNA reads TGTGCCTGGAGCGCACAGATTCGTGGAAACACCATATATTTT. Translated, it gives CAWSAQIRGNTIYF.

The chain links TRBV5-1 to TRBJ2-3, with D perhaps TRBD2 (5 bases). Per germline, CDR1 SGHRS and CDR2 YFSETQ. Trimming shortened V by 0 bases and J by 5 bases, and 7 bases separated the two germline ends. This CDR3 contains 13 residues. CDR3 bases: TGCGCCAGCAGCTTGGACCGGGGAGATACGCAGTATTTT. Translating gives CASSLDRGDTQYF.

The chain uses TRBV6-4 and TRBJ2-2; 8 nucleotides match TRBD2. Trimming took 3 bases from V and 1 from J; bases not matched to a gene: 1. The CDR3 sequence is 15 residues long. CDR1 MRHNA and CDR2 SNTAGT come from the germline V gene. CDR3 bases: TGTGCCAGCAGTGAAACTAGCGGGAACACCGGGGAGCTGTTTTTT. This codes for CASSETSGNTGELFF.

This chain joins TRBV5-4 and TRBJ2-5; unclear D gene. The CDR3 spans 13 residues. The V end lost 0 bases, the J end lost 3 bases, and 6 bases lay between the germline ends. Germline V gives CDR1 SGHNT, CDR2 YYREEE (reference sequence). CDR3 DNA sequence: TGTGCCAGCAGCTTGGGTACAGAAGAGACCCAGTACTTC. Residues: CASSLGTEETQYF.

The rearrangement links TRBV7-2 to TRBJ2-2; D possibly matches TRBD1 or TRBD2 (5 bases each). Germline V CDR1 and CDR2: SGHTA, FQGNSA. The CDR3 covers 18 residues. V lost 0 bases and J lost 6, with 20 bases in between. The CDR3 DNA reads as TGTGCCAGCAGCTTAGCTCAAAGCCAGGGTGAGGGCTCCGGGGAGCTGTTTTTT. Translating it yields CASSLAQSQGEGSGELFF.

The CDR3: CASSQDLKSSLNEQFF. Written as DNA, the CDR3 is TGTGCCAGCAGCCAAGATCTAAAGTCTAGCCTCAATGAGCAGTTCTTC. The chain recombines TRBV4-2 with TRBJ2-1; perhaps TRBD2 as D (5 bases). Germline values: CDR1 LGHNA, CDR2 YNFKEQ. Trimming left V 0 bases short and J 6 bases short, with 15 bases between. This CDR3 region has 16 residues.

V is TRBV7-8 and J is TRBJ1-1; a possible D gene is TRBD1 (5 bases). V was clipped by 2 bases and J by 1 base, with 11 bases between them. The CDR3 length is 15 residues. Germline CDR1 is SGHVS and CDR2 is FQNEAQ. The DNA for the CDR3 is TGTGCCAGCAGCTTATGGGACGGCAAGAACACTGAAGCTTTCTTT. Encoded protein: CASSLWDGKNTEAFF.

The V gene is TRBV5-4, the J gene TRBJ1-5; TRBD1 might be the D (5 bases). CDR1 and CDR2 (germline): SGHNT, YYREEE (reference sequence). The CDR3 covers 14 residues. Trimming stripped 4 bases from V and 3 bases from J, with 11 bases between. The CDR3 region has the DNA TGTGCCAGCAGCACTCAGGGTTACAATCAGCCCCAGCATTTT. Residues: CASSTQGYNQPQHF.

V is TRBV28 and J is TRBJ2-1; 9 bases fit TRBD1. Germline trimming cut 4 bases from V and 8 bases from J; bases unmatched to any gene: 6. CDR1 is MDHEN, CDR2 SYDVKM, per germline. The CDR3 spans 14 residues. This CDR3 is CASSSGTGKDEQFF. The CDR3 nucleotides read TGTGCCAGCAGTTCCGGGACAGGGAAGGATGAGCAGTTCTTC.

The chain combines TRBV6-1 with TRBJ1-5, with D unresolved. The CDR3 has 14 amino acids. Deletions cut 4 bases from V and 4 bases from J, with 11 bases between. Germline V gene data show CDR1 as MNHNS and CDR2 as SASEGT. The CDR3 DNA reads as TGTGCCAGCAGTGTGACCTTCACTAATCAGCCCCAGCATTTT. This gives the protein CASSVTFTNQPQHF.